Listed below are T cell receptor beta chains from one sample, sequenced in a study of blood T cell repertoires in COVID-19. Libraries were prepared by immunoSEQ multiplex PCR; TCRdb keeps only in-frame clonotypes and omits some of them. The sample has about 210,000 clones, over 60% seen once. What was sequenced was peripheral blood. These receptors were obtained from a woman aged 70-85 years with acute or convalescent COVID-19. The CDR3 runs from the conserved cysteine through the conserved F or W. A D gene is named only where the DNA matches it firmly. Clone sizes are given selectively: once, few, many, or a class where the clone is expanded.

j_call,d_call,clone_size,v_call,cdr3_nt,cdr3_aa
TRBJ2-5,-,-,TRBV7-8,TGTGCCAGCAGCTTAGGGGCGGGGGCGGAGGAGACCCAGTACTTC,CASSLGAGAEETQYF
TRBJ2-5,-,-,TRBV24-1,TGTGCCATCGACCAAGGGGGAGAGGAGACCCAGTACTTC,CAIDQGGEETQYF
TRBJ2-4,TRBD2,-,TRBV7-9,TGTGCCAGCCGGGGGGTTGCAAAAAACATTCAGTACTTC,CASRGVAKNIQYF
TRBJ2-3,-,once,TRBV5-1,TGCGCCAGCAGCTTGGGGCGGGTGGGAGATACGCAGTATTTT,CASSLGRVGDTQYF
TRBJ2-2,TRBD1,-,TRBV24-1,TGTGCCACCGGGGACAGGAGGACCGGGGAGCTGTTTTTT,CATGDRRTGELFF
TRBJ2-2,TRBD1,-,TRBV19,TGTGCCAGTCGGGAACAGGGGGCCGGGGAGCTGTTTTTT,CASREQGAGELFF
TRBJ2-7,TRBD2,-,TRBV28,TGTGCCAGCAGTCTCCTGACTAGCGGGGGTATCGAGCAGTACTTC,CASSLLTSGGIEQYF
TRBJ1-1,-,-,TRBV15,TGTGCCACCAGCAGAGATGCGGGCATGAACACTGAAGCTTTCTTT,CATSRDAGMNTEAFF
TRBJ2-3,TRBD2,-,TRBV9,TGTGCCAGCAGCCCTACTAGCGGGGGGGTTGATACGCAGTATTTT,CASSPTSGGVDTQYF
TRBJ2-1,-,-,TRBV18,TGTGCCAGCTCATTTCAGAGCGGTTATAGCTCCTACAATGAGCAGTTCTTC,CASSFQSGYSSYNEQFF
TRBJ1-4,-,-,TRBV5-5,TGTGCCAGCAGCCTCGCGGCAACCGGGAATGAAAAACTGTTTTTT,CASSLAATGNEKLFF
TRBJ2-3,-,-,TRBV10-3,TGTGCCATCAGTGTCGAGGGGGGGGGCACAGATACGCAGTATTTT,CAISVEGGGTDTQYF
TRBJ2-5,-,-,TRBV6-5,TGTGCCAGCGACAGGCTCCAAGAGACCCAGTACTTC,CASDRLQETQYF
TRBJ1-1,TRBD1,-,TRBV30,TGTGCCTGGAGTGTTCAGGGGGACACTGAAGCTTTCTTT,CAWSVQGDTEAFF
TRBJ2-5,-,-,TRBV7-2,TGTGCCAGCAGCCTCCGGTTTGACGGGGAGACCCAGTACTTC,CASSLRFDGETQYF
TRBJ1-3,TRBD1,-,TRBV6-1,TGTGCCAGCAGTGAAACAGGGGCAGGATATGGAAACACCATATATTTT,CASSETGAGYGNTIYF
TRBJ2-7,TRBD2,-,TRBV6-5,TGTGCCAGCAGTACCCTGGGGAGGGCCGGAGAGCAGTACTTC,CASSTLGRAGEQYF
TRBJ2-1,-,-,TRBV27,TGTGCCAGCAGCAGGGCCGGGGGCAATGAGCAGTTCTTC,CASSRAGGNEQFF
TRBJ1-6,-,-,TRBV3-1/TRBV3-2,TGTGCCAGCAGCCAAAGAATAATGACTACCTATAATTCACCCCTCCACTTT,CASSQRIMTTYNSPLHF
TRBJ1-2,-,-,TRBV21-1,TGTGCCAGCAGCAAAGCAGGAGCAGGTCCCAGGGCGAACTATGGCTACACCTTC,CASSKAGAGPRANYGYTF
TRBJ2-1,-,-,TRBV18,TGTGCCAGCTCACGCTTGAACGCGGATAATGAGCAGTTCTTC,CASSRLNADNEQFF
TRBJ2-5,-,-,TRBV5-1,TGCGCCAGCAGCTTGGAGGGACAACTGAGTGGAGAGACCCAGTACTTC,CASSLEGQLSGETQYF
TRBJ2-3,TRBD2,-,TRBV11-2,TGTGCCAGCGGGGGGGTGAGCACAGATACGCAGTATTTT,CASGGVSTDTQYF
TRBJ1-2,TRBD1,-,TRBV2,TGTGCCAGCAGTGGGCCCCTGGGACAGGGAGTAGTCTATGGCTACACCTTC,CASSGPLGQGVVYGYTF
TRBJ2-2,-,-,TRBV29-1,TGCAGCACACCGTCAAGACTCCCTGGGGAGCTGTTTTTT,CSTPSRLPGELFF
TRBJ2-6,-,-,TRBV4-1,TGCGCCAGCAGCCAAGGGAGTCGGCGGACTGGGGCCAACGTCCTGACTTTC,CASSQGSRRTGANVLTF
TRBJ2-3,-,-,TRBV15,TGTGCCACCAGCAGAGCCCGCAGGGCGGCAGATACGCAGTATTTT,CATSRARRAADTQYF
TRBJ1-6,TRBD1,-,TRBV11-2,TGTGCCAGCAGCTACCGGACAGGGAGAGTCTATAATTCACCCCTCCACTTT,CASSYRTGRVYNSPLHF
TRBJ2-5,-,-,TRBV7-6,TGTGCGTCAGCACAGGGCAGTGAGACCCAGTACTTC,CASAQGSETQYF
TRBJ1-2,-,-,TRBV12-3/TRBV12-4,TGTGCCAGCAGTTCAGGGTCCTATGGCTACACCTTC,CASSSGSYGYTF
TRBJ1-5,TRBD1,-,TRBV10-3,TGTGCCATCAGTGAGCGGGCAGGGGGCGCCTCTCAGCCCCAGCATTTT,CAISERAGGASQPQHF
TRBJ2-3,-,-,TRBV11-2,TGTGCCAGTTTGAGTTGGGCGGAGGGCACAGATACGCAGTATTTT,CASLSWAEGTDTQYF
TRBJ2-2,-,-,TRBV25-1,TGTGCCAGCAAGGAGAGCACCGGGGAGCTGTTTTTT,CASKESTGELFF
TRBJ2-3,-,-,TRBV5-1,TGCGCCAGCAGCATAACAGATACGCAGTATTTT,CASSITDTQYF
TRBJ2-1,-,-,TRBV6-5,TGTGCCGCACTTACGTGGAATGAGCAGTTCTTC,CAALTWNEQFF
TRBJ2-7,TRBD1,-,TRBV7-2,TGTGCCAGCAGCTTTCGACAGGGGGTGATGTACGAGCAGTACTTC,CASSFRQGVMYEQYF